This TCR beta chain was observed in a study of T cells in Graves' hyperthyroidism and ophthalmopathy. The wider study: Peripheral blood was drawn at first diagnosis, prior to all treatment.

What was amplified from RNA transcripts were TCR beta CDR3 regions. RT-PCR in the first round (using the HTBI primer set) targeted the TCR CDR3. TCRdb called the multiplex PCR reads again in MiXCR, with one record for every CDR3 protein. The sample lists roughly 420,000 distinct CDR3 sequences, 12% to 15% occurring once. Uncontrolled infection, other autoimmune disease, pregnancy or lactation led to exclusion. In making diagnoses, clinical symptoms, serum thyroxine and TRAb, thyroid ultrasound and orbital computed tomography were all used. This clonotype is a singleton in its sample. This may arise from a read error, as a much more abundant clone is one base away. This CDR3 is 15 amino acids long. Germline values: CDR1 SGHRS, CDR2 YFSETQ. The V gene lost 3 bases and the J gene lost 3 bases, with 13 bases spanning the gap.

Material for sequencing was blood. The clonotype was recovered from a woman between 18 and 29 years old with Graves' hyperthyroidism. The chain joins TRBV5-1 to TRBJ1-3, with D hard to call. CDR3 protein: CASSSETSYGNTIYF. The DNA of the CDR3 is TGCGCCAGCAGCTCTGAGACAAGTTATGGAAACACCATATATTTT.